Listed below are T cell receptor beta chains from one sample, sequenced in a study of OX40 agonist ivuxolimab in advanced cancers. Libraries were prepared by immunoSEQ multiplex PCR; TCRdb keeps only in-frame clonotypes and omits some of them. The sample carries about 52,000 clones, 90% to 95% recorded once. This specimen was CD4+ or CD8+ T cells sorted from blood, taken in a trial of the OX40 agonist ivuxolimab. The receptors here all came from an adult with an advanced solid tumor such as melanoma, head and neck, liver or kidney cancer. Both conserved end residues are part of each CDR3. The D gene is left open where the match is weak. Rows give clone size only sometimes, using once, few, many, or a class for an expanded clone.

V	D	J	size	DNA	CDR3
TRBV6-5	NA	TRBJ1-1	NA	TGTGCCAGCAGTTACTCGGGGCGGGGAGGGGGCACTGAAGCTTTCTTT	CASSYSGRGGGTEAFF
TRBV11-2	NA	TRBJ2-1	NA	TGTGCCAGCAGCTTTGGGGGACCTCCCTACAATGAGCAGTTCTTC	CASSFGGPPYNEQFF
TRBV7-6	NA	TRBJ2-3	NA	TGTGCCAGCAGCTTGGCCCGCACGGATACGCAGTATTTT	CASSLARTDTQYF
TRBV6-5	NA	TRBJ2-1	NA	TGTGCCAGCAGTTACCAAGCGGGTGAGCAGTTCTTC	CASSYQAGEQFF
TRBV28	NA	TRBJ1-4	NA	TGTGCCAGCACTCTCGGGGCAAGTCAAAATGAAAAACTGTTTTTT	CASTLGASQNEKLFF
TRBV4-1	NA	TRBJ1-1	NA	TGCGCCACCACGGCCCGATTGAACACTGAAGCTTTCTTT	CATTARLNTEAFF
TRBV4-3	NA	TRBJ2-7	NA	TGCGCCAGCAGCCAAGACGGTACCGACTACGAGCAGTACTTC	CASSQDGTDYEQYF
TRBV25-1	NA	TRBJ2-7	NA	TGTGCCAGCAGTGCCGGTTTCGCCTACGAGCAGTACTTC	CASSAGFAYEQYF
TRBV6-6	TRBD2	TRBJ2-5	few	TGTGCCAGCAGCCGGGGACTAGCGGGAGGAGGAGAGACCCAGTACTTC	CASSRGLAGGGETQYF
TRBV7-9	NA	TRBJ2-7	NA	TGTGCCAGCAGCTTAGGGGTCGAGCAGTACTTC	CASSLGVEQYF
TRBV28	TRBD1	TRBJ2-5	NA	TGTGCCAGCAGTCTTACTCCGACAGGGGGCATGGAAGAGACCCAGTACTTC	CASSLTPTGGMEETQYF
TRBV27	NA	TRBJ2-7	NA	TGTGCCAGCAGTTTAAACGCGGGCCACTCCTACGAGCAGTACTTC	CASSLNAGHSYEQYF
TRBV4-2	TRBD2	TRBJ2-1	NA	TGTGCCAGCAGCTACACGGCGGGAGTTGATGATGAGCAGTTCTTC	CASSYTAGVDDEQFF
TRBV25-1	NA	TRBJ2-6	once	TGTGCCAGCAGTGCAGGGATGTCTGGGGCCAACGTCCTGACTTTC	CASSAGMSGANVLTF
TRBV6-6	NA	TRBJ2-7	once	TGTGCCAGCTCGGAGGGGAATAGGCCCTACGAGCAGTACTTC	CASSEGNRPYEQYF